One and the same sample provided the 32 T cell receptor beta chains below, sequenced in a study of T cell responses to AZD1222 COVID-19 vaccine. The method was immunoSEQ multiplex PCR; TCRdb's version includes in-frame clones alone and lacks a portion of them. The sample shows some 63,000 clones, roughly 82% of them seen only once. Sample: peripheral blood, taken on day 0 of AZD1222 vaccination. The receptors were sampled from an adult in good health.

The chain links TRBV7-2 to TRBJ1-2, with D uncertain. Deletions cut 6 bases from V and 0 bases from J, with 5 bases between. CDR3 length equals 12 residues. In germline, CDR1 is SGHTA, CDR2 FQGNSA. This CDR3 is CASRDPNYGYTF. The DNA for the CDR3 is TGTGCCAGCAGGGACCCTAACTATGGCTACACCTTC.

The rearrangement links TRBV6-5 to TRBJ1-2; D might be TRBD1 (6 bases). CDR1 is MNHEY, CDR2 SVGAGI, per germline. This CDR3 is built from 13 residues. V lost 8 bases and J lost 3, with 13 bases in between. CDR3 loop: CASSRGSDYGYTF. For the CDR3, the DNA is TGTGCCAGCTCGAGGGGGTCTGACTATGGCTACACCTTC.

The CDR3 DNA sequence: TGCAGCCAAGAAGGACAGGGACTCAATGAGCAGTTCTTC. It encodes CSQEGQGLNEQFF. The chain combines TRBV29-1 with TRBJ2-1, with TRBD1 identical over 8 bases. CDR1 and CDR2 (germline): SQVTM, ANQGSEA. The J segment lost 6 bases and the V segment lost 8 bases, leaving 9 bases of the junction unmatched. The CDR3 totals 13 residues.

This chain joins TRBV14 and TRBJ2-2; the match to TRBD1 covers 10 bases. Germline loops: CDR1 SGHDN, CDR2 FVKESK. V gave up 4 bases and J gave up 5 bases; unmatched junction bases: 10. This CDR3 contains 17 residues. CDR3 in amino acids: CASSRRWGTGVTGELFF. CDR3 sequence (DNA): TGTGCCAGCAGCCGAAGATGGGGGACAGGGGTTACCGGGGAGCTGTTTTTT.

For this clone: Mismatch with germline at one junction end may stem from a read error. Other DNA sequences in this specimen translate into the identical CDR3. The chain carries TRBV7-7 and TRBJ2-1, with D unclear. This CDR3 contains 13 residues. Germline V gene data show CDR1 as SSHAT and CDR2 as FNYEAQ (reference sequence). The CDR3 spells CASSLDSYNEQFF. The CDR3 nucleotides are TGTGCTAGCAGCTTAGACTCCTACAATGAGCAGTTCTTC.

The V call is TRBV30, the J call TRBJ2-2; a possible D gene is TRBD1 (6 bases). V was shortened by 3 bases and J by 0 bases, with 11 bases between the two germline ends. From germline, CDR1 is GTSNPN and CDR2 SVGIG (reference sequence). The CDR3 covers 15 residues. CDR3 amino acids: CAWSFGGPNTGELFF. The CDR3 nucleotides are TGTGCCTGGAGCTTTGGGGGCCCGAACACCGGGGAGCTGTTTTTT.

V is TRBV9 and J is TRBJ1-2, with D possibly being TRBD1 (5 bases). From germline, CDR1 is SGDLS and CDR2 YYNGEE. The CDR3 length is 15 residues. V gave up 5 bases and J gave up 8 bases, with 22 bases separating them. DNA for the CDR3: TGTGCCAGCAGTCCTCAGACGTGGGGCAGGGACGGCTACACCTTC. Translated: CASSPQTWGRDGYTF. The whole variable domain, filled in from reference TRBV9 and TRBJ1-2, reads DSGVTQTPKHLITATGQRVTLRCSPRSGDLSVYWYQQSLDQGLQFLIQYYNGEERAKGNILERFSAQQFPDLHSELNLSSLELGDSALYFCASSPQTWGRDGYTFGSGTRLTVV.

The CDR3 bases are TGTGCCATCACCGGACTAGCGGGAGTCCATGAGCAGTTCTTC. Amino acids: CAITGLAGVHEQFF. The chain is built from TRBV10-3 and TRBJ2-1, with TRBD2 matching 13 bases. The CDR3 loop spans 14 amino acids. Looked up from germline, CDR1 is ENHRY and CDR2 is SYGVKD. The V segment lost 7 bases and the J segment 8 bases; nucleotides outside the gene matches: 5.

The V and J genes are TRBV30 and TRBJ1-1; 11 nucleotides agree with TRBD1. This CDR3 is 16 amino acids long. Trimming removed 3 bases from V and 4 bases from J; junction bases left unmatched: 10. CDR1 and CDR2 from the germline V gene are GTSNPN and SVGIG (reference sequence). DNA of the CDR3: TGTGCCTGGAGCCCCTGGATGGGGACAGGGGGCACTGAAGCTTTCTTT. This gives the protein CAWSPWMGTGGTEAFF.

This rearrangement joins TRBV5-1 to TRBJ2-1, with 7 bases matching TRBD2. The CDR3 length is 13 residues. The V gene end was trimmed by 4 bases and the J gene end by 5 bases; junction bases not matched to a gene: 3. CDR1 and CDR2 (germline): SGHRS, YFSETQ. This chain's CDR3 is CASSRAGDNEQFF. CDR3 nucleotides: TGCGCCAGCAGCAGGGCGGGGGACAATGAGCAGTTCTTC.

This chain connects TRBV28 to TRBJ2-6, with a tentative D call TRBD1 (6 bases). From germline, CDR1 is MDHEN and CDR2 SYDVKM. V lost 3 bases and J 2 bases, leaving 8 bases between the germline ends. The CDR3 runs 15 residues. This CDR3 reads CASSLAGAGANVLTF. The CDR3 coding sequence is TGTGCCAGCAGTTTGGCAGGGGCTGGGGCCAACGTCCTGACTTTC.

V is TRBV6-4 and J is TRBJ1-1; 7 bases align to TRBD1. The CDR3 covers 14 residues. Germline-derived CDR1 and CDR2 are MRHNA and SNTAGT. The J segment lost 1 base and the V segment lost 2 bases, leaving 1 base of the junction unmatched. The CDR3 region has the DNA TGTGCCAGCAGTGACGGGGACAGGAACACTGAAGCTTTCTTT. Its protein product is CASSDGDRNTEAFF.

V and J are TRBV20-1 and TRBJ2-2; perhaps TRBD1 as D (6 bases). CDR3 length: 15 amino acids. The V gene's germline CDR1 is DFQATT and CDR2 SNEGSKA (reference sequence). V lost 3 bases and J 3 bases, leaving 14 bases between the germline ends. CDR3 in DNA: TGCAGTGCTAGTAACAGGGACGCATACACCGGGGAGCTGTTTTTT. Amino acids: CSASNRDAYTGELFF.

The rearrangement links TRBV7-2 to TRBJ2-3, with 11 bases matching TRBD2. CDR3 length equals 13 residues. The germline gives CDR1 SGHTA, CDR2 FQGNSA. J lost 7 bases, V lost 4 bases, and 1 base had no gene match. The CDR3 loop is CASSSSGRNTQYF. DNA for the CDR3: TGTGCCAGCAGCTCTAGCGGGAGGAATACGCAGTATTTT.

CDR3 amino acids: CATSAQGANNQPQHF. The CDR3 region has the DNA TGTGCCACCAGTGCTCAGGGGGCGAACAATCAGCCCCAGCATTTT. The V gene is TRBV24-1, the J gene TRBJ1-5, with 8 positions matching TRBD1. The CDR3 contains 15 residues. Unmatched junction bases numbered 5, after V lost 5 bases and J lost 3 bases. CDR1 and CDR2 from the germline V gene are KGHDR and SFDVKD.

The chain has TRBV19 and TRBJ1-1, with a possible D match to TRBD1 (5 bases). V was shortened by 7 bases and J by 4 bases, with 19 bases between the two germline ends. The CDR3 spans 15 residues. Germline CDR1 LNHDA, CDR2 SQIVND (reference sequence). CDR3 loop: CASTRDAKAGTEAFF. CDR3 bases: TGTGCCAGTACCCGGGACGCCAAAGCGGGCACTGAAGCTTTCTTT.

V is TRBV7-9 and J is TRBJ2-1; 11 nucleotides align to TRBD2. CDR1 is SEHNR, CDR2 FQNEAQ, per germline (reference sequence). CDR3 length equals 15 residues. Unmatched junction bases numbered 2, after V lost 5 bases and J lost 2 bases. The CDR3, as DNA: TGTGCCAGCAGCCTACTAGCGGGAGCCTACAATGAGCAGTTCTTC. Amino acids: CASSLLAGAYNEQFF.

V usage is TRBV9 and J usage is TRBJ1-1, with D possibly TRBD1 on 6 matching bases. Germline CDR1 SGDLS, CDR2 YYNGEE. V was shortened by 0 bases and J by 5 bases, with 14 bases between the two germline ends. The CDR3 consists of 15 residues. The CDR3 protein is CASSVGPTGLTEAFF. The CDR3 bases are TGTGCCAGCAGCGTAGGCCCGACAGGTTTAACTGAAGCTTTCTTT.

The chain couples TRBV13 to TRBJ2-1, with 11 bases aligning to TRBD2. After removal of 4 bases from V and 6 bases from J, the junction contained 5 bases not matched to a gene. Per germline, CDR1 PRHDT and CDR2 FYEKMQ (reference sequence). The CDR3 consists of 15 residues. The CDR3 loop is CASSSPGLAVNEQFF. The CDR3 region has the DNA TGTGCCAGCAGCTCTCCGGGACTAGCGGTCAATGAGCAGTTCTTC. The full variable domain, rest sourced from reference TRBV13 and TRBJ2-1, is AAGVIQSPRHLIKEKRETATLKCYPIPRHDTVYWYQQGPGQDPQFLISFYEKMQSDKGSIPDRFSAQQFSDYHSELNMSSLELGDSALYFCASSSPGLAVNEQFFGPGTRLTVL.

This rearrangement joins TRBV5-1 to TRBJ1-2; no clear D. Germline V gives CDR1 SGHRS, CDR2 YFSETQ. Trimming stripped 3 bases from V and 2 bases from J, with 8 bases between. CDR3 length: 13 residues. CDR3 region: CASSSEPNYGYTF. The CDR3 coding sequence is TGCGCCAGCAGCTCAGAACCGAACTATGGCTACACCTTC.

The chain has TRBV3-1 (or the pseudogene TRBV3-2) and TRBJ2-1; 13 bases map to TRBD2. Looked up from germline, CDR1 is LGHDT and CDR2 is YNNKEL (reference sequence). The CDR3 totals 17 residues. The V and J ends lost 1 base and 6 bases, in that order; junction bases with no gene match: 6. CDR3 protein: CASSQGGLAGVSNEQFF. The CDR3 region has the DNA TGTGCCAGCAGCCAAGGCGGACTAGCGGGAGTGAGCAATGAGCAGTTCTTC.

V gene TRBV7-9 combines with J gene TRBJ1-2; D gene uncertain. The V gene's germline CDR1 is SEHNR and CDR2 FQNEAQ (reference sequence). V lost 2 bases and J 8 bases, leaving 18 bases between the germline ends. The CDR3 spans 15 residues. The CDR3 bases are TGTGCCAGCAGCTTAATGATAGACTCTCCTCGAGGCTACACCTTC. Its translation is CASSLMIDSPRGYTF. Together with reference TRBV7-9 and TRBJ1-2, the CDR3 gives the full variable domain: DTGVSQNPRHKITKRGQNVTFRCDPISEHNRLYWYRQTLGQGPEFLTYFQNEAQLEKSRLLSDRFSAERPKGSFSTLEIQRTEQGDSAMYLCASSLMIDSPRGYTFGSGTRLTVV.

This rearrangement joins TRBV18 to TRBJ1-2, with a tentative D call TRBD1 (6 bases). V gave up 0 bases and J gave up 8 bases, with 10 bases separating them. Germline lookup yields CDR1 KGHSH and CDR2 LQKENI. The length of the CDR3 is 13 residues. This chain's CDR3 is CASSPPRGVGYTF. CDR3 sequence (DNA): TGTGCCAGCTCACCACCGAGGGGGGTAGGCTACACCTTC.

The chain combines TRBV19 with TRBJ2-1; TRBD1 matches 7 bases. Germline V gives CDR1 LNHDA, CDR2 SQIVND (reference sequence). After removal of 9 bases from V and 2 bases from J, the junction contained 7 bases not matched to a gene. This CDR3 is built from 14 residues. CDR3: CASTPGQPYNEQFF. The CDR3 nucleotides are TGTGCCAGCACACCGGGACAGCCCTACAATGAGCAGTTCTTC.

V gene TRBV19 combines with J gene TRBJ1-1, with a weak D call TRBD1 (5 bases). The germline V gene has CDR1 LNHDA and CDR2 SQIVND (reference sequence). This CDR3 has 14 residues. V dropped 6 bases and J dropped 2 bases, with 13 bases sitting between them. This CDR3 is CASSPKGRNTEAFF. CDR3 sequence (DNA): TGTGCCAGTAGCCCGAAGGGACGAAACACTGAAGCTTTCTTT.

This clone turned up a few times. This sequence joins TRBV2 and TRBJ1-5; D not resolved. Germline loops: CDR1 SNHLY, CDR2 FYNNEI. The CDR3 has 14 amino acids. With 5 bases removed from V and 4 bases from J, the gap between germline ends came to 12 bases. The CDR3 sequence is CASSPGRFNQPQHF. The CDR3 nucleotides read TGTGCCAGCAGTCCAGGACGGTTTAATCAGCCCCAGCATTTT.

CDR3: CASRQGVGQPQHF. CDR3 coding DNA: TGTGCCAGCAGGCAGGGAGTCGGGCAGCCCCAGCATTTT. V gene TRBV6-5 combines with J gene TRBJ1-5, with D possibly being TRBD1 (5 bases). V lost 6 bases and J 7 bases, leaving 13 bases between the germline ends. CDR1 is MNHEY and CDR2 is SVGAGI in the germline V gene. CDR3 size: 13 residues.

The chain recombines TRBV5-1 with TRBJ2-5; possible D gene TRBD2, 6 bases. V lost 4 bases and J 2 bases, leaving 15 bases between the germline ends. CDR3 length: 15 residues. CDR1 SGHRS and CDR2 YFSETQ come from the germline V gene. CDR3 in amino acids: CASSPGTRRQETQYF. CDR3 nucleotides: TGCGCCAGCAGCCCGGGGACTCGGAGACAAGAGACCCAGTACTTC.

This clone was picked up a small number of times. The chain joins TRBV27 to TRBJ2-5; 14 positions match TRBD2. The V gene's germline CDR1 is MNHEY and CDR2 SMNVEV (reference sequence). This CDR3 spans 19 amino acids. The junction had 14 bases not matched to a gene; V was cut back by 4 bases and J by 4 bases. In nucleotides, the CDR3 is TGTGCCAGCAGTTCCACCGGGACTAGCGGGAGCGCGACGAGAGAGACCCAGTACTTC. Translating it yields CASSSTGTSGSATRETQYF.

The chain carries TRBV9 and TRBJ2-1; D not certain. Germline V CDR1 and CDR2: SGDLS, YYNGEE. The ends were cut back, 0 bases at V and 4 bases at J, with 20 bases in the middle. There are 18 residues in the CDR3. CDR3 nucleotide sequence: TGTGCCAGCAGCGTAGGGAGAGGACGGGCAACAACATACAATGAGCAGTTCTTC. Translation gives CASSVGRGRATTYNEQFF.

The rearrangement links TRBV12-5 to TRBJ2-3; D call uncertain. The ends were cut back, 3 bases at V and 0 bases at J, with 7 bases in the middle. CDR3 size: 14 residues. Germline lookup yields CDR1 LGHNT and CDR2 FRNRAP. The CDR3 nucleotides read TGTGCTAGTGGTTTAGGTCTGAGCACAGATACGCAGTATTTT. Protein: CASGLGLSTDTQYF.

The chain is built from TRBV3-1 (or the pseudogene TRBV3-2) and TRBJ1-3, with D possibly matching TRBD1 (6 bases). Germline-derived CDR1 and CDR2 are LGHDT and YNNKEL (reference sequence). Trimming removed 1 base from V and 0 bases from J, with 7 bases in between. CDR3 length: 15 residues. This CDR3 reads CASSQGGASGNTIYF. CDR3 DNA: TGTGCCAGCAGCCAAGGGGGGGCCTCTGGAAACACCATATATTTT.